The table lists the clone carrying this T cell receptor (beta chain) with a few counts. Its antigen is not identified. The source of the sample is a study of beta chain features in type 1 diabetes. Every bit of the isolated RNA underwent reverse transcription, so sequencing read expressed TCRB transcripts. Some clones are missing from TCRdb's copy, which holds only in-frame ones; the method was immunoSEQ multiplex PCR. The table includes 150,000 to 170,000 clones, over 7.5% detected once. Study-level findings and limits: Within each of all four CD4+ subsets, Type 1 diabetes patients had TCRB CDR3s that were moderately but significantly shorter.

This CDR3 spans 14 amino acids. V was trimmed by 7 bases and J by 5 bases, leaving 14 bases between them. Germline-derived CDR1 and CDR2 are MNHEY and SMNVEV (reference sequence). The chain employs TRBV27 and TRBJ2-2; no firm D call. The source of this sequence is a man between 18 and 35 years old in good health. Specimen: central memory CD4+ T cells from blood. The CDR3 DNA sequence: TGTGCCAGCAAAAAAACGAGCGCTACCGGGGAGCTGTTTTTT. Translation: CASKKTSATGELFF.